This is a list of T cell receptor beta chains from one sample in a study of T cell responses to AZD1222 COVID-19 vaccine. TCRdb's copy holds only in-frame clones and misses some; the assay was immunoSEQ multiplex PCR. The data hold 80,000 to 95,000 clones, with about 90% observed a single time. Material: peripheral blood, obtained on day 0 of AZD1222 vaccination. The receptor source for this set is an adult in good health. Each CDR3 is given with its conserved first and last residue. D genes are given only for firm matches. Clone size is shown for a subset of rows, as once, few, many or a class of expanded clone.

clone size	V gene	J gene	D gene	CDR3 protein	CDR3 DNA
.	TRBV6-2/TRBV6-3	TRBJ1-1	.	CASSRMNTEAFF	TGTGCCAGCAGTCGGATGAACACTGAAGCTTTCTTT
.	TRBV28	TRBJ2-1	.	CASSQSSLALNEQFF	TGTGCCAGCAGTCAAAGTTCCCTGGCCCTCAATGAGCAGTTCTTC
.	TRBV7-8	TRBJ1-1	TRBD1	CASSLEWGTGNTEAFF	TGTGCCAGCAGCTTAGAATGGGGGACAGGGAACACTGAAGCTTTCTTT
once	TRBV29-1	TRBJ1-4	TRBD1	CSVRTGANEKLFF	TGCAGCGTTAGGACAGGGGCGAATGAAAAACTGTTTTTT
.	TRBV7-3	TRBJ1-2	.	CASSLGPRFGYTF	TGTGCCAGCTCCCTTGGACCTAGGTTTGGCTACACCTTC
.	TRBV5-1	TRBJ1-1	.	CASSLLDGQTVEAFF	TGCGCCAGCAGCTTGCTTGACGGACAGACGGTTGAAGCTTTCTTT
.	TRBV5-1	TRBJ1-1	.	CASSPPGHRNTEAFF	TGCGCCAGCAGCCCACCGGGACACAGGAACACTGAAGCTTTCTTT
.	TRBV9	TRBJ1-2	.	CASRKILTGTDYGYTF	TGTGCCAGCAGGAAGATACTAACAGGTACGGACTATGGCTACACCTTC
once	TRBV24-1	TRBJ1-1	.	CATSDRLRGEAFF	TGTGCCACCAGTGACAGACTCCGGGGTGAAGCTTTCTTT
.	TRBV29-1	TRBJ1-1	.	CSVERQGSYTEAFF	TGCAGCGTTGAGCGGCAGGGTTCTTACACTGAAGCTTTCTTT
.	TRBV7-2	TRBJ1-1	TRBD1	CASSSRPGGEAFF	TGTGCCAGCAGCTCCCGCCCAGGGGGCGAAGCTTTCTTT
.	TRBV11-1	TRBJ2-5	.	CASSLEPSLETQYF	TGTGCCAGCAGCTTAGAGCCTAGCCTAGAGACCCAGTACTTC
.	TRBV11-2	TRBJ1-4	.	CASSLVGVSEKLFF	TGTGCCAGCAGCTTAGTCGGGGTTAGCGAAAAACTGTTTTTT
.	TRBV4-1	TRBJ1-1	.	CASSQDWVGAFF	TGCGCCAGCAGCCAAGACTGGGTCGGGGCTTTCTTT
.	TRBV24-1	TRBJ2-5	.	CATSDLGRTDQETQYF	TGTGCCACCAGTGATTTGGGGCGGACGGATCAAGAGACCCAGTACTTC
.	TRBV2	TRBJ1-1	TRBD1	CASSESQKGAKAFF	TGTGCCAGCAGTGAATCTCAAAAGGGGGCAAAAGCTTTCTTT
.	TRBV10-1	TRBJ2-2	.	CASSESLQLELFF	TGCGCCAGCAGTGAGTCGTTGCAGCTAGAGCTGTTTTTT
.	TRBV5-1	TRBJ2-7	TRBD2	CASSLGLAGGIDEQYF	TGCGCCAGCAGCTTGGGGCTAGCGGGGGGTATCGACGAGCAGTACTTC
once	TRBV2	TRBJ1-1	.	CASRIGEFRTEAFF	TGTGCCAGCAGGATAGGGGAATTCAGGACTGAAGCTTTCTTT
once	TRBV5-1	TRBJ2-7	.	CASSFGGSYEQYF	TGCGCCAGCAGCTTTGGGGGTTCCTACGAGCAGTACTTC
.	TRBV4-1	TRBJ2-2	TRBD2	CASSQEAGGPFAGELFF	TGCGCCAGCAGCCAAGAAGCGGGGGGGCCTTTTGCCGGGGAGCTGTTTTTT
.	TRBV5-4	TRBJ1-1	.	CASSLQDLEVEAFF	TGTGCCAGCAGCCTCCAGGACTTAGAGGTTGAAGCTTTCTTT
.	TRBV9	TRBJ1-1	.	CASSVAGHGEAFF	TGTGCCAGCAGCGTGGCGGGGCATGGTGAAGCTTTCTTT
.	TRBV11-2	TRBJ1-3	.	CASSLDPEGESSGNTIYF	TGTGCCAGCAGCTTAGATCCCGAGGGCGAGAGCTCTGGAAACACCATATATTTT
.	TRBV12-3/TRBV12-4	TRBJ1-5	.	CASGKPQHF	TGTGCCAGTGGGAAGCCCCAGCATTTT
.	TRBV19	TRBJ1-6	.	CASRPNSYNSPLHF	TGTGCCAGTAGACCGAACTCCTATAATTCACCCCTCCACTTT
.	TRBV19	TRBJ1-5	.	CASSIKGFGQPQHF	TGTGCCAGTAGTATTAAGGGGTTTGGTCAGCCCCAGCATTTT
.	TRBV30	TRBJ1-2	.	CAWEGHGYTF	TGTGCCTGGGAGGGACATGGCTACACCTTC
.	TRBV10-1	TRBJ2-7	.	CASSDGYEQYF	TGCGCCAGCAGTGACGGCTACGAGCAGTACTTC
.	TRBV6-6	TRBJ1-5	.	CATLRDGNQPQHF	TGTGCCACCCTGAGGGATGGCAATCAGCCCCAGCATTTT
.	TRBV6-2/TRBV6-3	TRBJ2-5	TRBD1	CASSTGQTNQETQYF	TGTGCCAGCAGCACGGGACAGACAAACCAAGAGACCCAGTACTTC
.	TRBV11-2	TRBJ1-1	.	CASSPLGSGTEAFF	TGTGCCAGCAGCCCTCTGGGGAGTGGAACTGAAGCTTTCTTT
large	TRBV7-9	TRBJ1-4	.	CASSPPDLGDEKLFF	TGTGCCAGCAGCCCACCAGACTTGGGGGATGAAAAACTGTTTTTT
.	TRBV27	TRBJ2-1	TRBD2	CASSKRTSGASTYNEQFF	TGTGCCAGCAGTAAACGGACTAGCGGGGCTTCAACCTACAATGAGCAGTTCTTC
.	TRBV6-5	TRBJ1-3	.	CASRASIPGNTIYF	TGTGCCAGCAGGGCCAGTATTCCCGGAAACACCATATATTTT
.	TRBV5-1	TRBJ1-6	.	CASSLEGPLHF	TGCGCCAGCAGCTTGGAAGGGCCCCTCCACTTT
.	TRBV28	TRBJ1-4	TRBD1	CASSPGGLGEKLFF	TGTGCCAGCAGCCCAGGGGGCTTGGGTGAAAAACTGTTTTTT
.	TRBV12-5	TRBJ2-2	TRBD1	CASGRDRSNTGELFF	TGTGCTAGTGGCCGGGACAGGAGCAACACCGGGGAGCTGTTTTTT
once	TRBV19	TRBJ1-4	.	CASSKLGSTNEKLFF	TGTGCCAGTAGTAAATTGGGGTCAACTAATGAAAAACTGTTTTTT
.	TRBV6-4	TRBJ1-5	TRBD1	CASSDRDRALKRQPQHF	TGTGCCAGCAGTGACCGGGACAGAGCCCTGAAACGTCAGCCCCAGCATTTT
.	TRBV2	TRBJ2-3	TRBD2	CAILAGDTDTQYF	TGTGCCATCCTAGCGGGGGATACAGATACGCAGTATTTT
.	TRBV5-1	TRBJ2-7	TRBD1	CASTPGQGPYEQYF	TGCGCCAGCACTCCGGGACAGGGCCCCTACGAGCAGTACTTC
.	TRBV2	TRBJ1-2	TRBD1	CASSPRDRGSGYTF	TGTGCCAGCAGTCCACGGGACAGGGGGTCTGGCTACACCTTC
.	TRBV5-1	TRBJ1-2	.	CASTLGADYYGYTF	TGCGCCAGTACTCTAGGGGCTGATTACTATGGCTACACCTTC
.	TRBV4-1	TRBJ2-7	.	CASSPLSSYEQYF	TGCGCCAGCAGCCCCCTCAGCTCCTACGAGCAGTACTTC
once	TRBV24-1	TRBJ2-3	TRBD2	CATSDLRAGEADTQYF	TGTGCCACCAGTGATTTGCGAGCGGGGGAGGCAGATACGCAGTATTTT
.	TRBV12-5	TRBJ2-2	TRBD1	CASGPGQGITFPGTGELFF	TGTGCTAGTGGCCCCGGACAGGGAATTACGTTCCCGGGCACCGGGGAGCTGTTTTTT
.	TRBV27	TRBJ1-1	.	CASSLPAPGGYTEAFF	TGTGCCAGCAGTTTACCCGCCCCGGGGGGGTACACTGAAGCTTTCTTT
.	TRBV5-6	TRBJ2-5	.	CASSPDGSVETQYF	TGTGCCAGCAGCCCCGATGGGAGTGTGGAGACCCAGTACTTC